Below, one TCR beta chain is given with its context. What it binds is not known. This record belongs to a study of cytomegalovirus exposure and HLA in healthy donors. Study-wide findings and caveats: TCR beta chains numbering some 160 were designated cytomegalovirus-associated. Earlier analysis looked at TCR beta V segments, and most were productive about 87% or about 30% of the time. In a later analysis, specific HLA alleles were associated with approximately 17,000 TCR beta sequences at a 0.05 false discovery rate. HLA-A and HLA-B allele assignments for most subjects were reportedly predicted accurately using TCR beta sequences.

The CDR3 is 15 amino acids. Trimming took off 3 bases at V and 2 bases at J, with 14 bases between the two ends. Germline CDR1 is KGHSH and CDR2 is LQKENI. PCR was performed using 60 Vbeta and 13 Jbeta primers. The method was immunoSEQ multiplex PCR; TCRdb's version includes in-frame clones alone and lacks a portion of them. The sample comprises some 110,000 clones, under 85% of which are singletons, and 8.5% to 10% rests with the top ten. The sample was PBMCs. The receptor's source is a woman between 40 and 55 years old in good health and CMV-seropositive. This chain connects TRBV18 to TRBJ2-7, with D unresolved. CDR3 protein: CASSPSLSLTYEQYF. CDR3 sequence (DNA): TGTGCCAGCTCACCTTCCCTGAGCCTTACCTACGAGCAGTACTTC.